This T cell receptor beta chain was captured in a study of post-analysis software for immune sequencing data. cDNA libraries for TCR beta contained unique molecular identifiers. Using its own MiXCR run on the PCR reads, TCRdb lists one record per CDR3 protein. The table lists approximately 660,000 distinct CDR3 sequences, around 64% of them singletons. This clonotype came up a few times. Its antigen is still unknown. Findings of the study overall: Relative to controls, patients with multiple sclerosis showed significantly lower normalized Chao1 diversity. Controls showed lower frequencies than patients for roughly 5 TRBV segments, and TRBV5-6, TRBV5-1 and TRBV20-1 were among these.

V lost 3 bases, J lost 0 bases, and 6 bases stayed unmatched. The CDR3 is made up of 16 amino acids. This chain links TRBV12-3 or TRBV12-4 with TRBJ2-3, with 7 bases fitting TRBD2. Sample: blood. This clonotype was obtained from a girl aged 2-10 years with multiple sclerosis. The CDR3 sequence is CASSLRQRGSTDTQYF. The CDR3 DNA follows: TGTGCCAGCAGTTTGCGCCAGCGGGGTAGCACAGATACGCAGTATTTT.